These 8 T cell receptor beta chains originate from one sample sequenced in a study of T cell responses to AZD1222 COVID-19 vaccine. Profiled with immunoSEQ multiplex PCR; TCRdb holds only in-frame clones, not every one. The sample holds 150,000 to 160,000 clones; roughly nine tenths are singletons and the top ten take less than 2%. The sequencing used peripheral blood, collected on day 0 of AZD1222 vaccination. These receptors all stem from an adult in good health.

V and J are TRBV27 and TRBJ2-1, with TRBD2 matching over 10 bases. Trimming cost V 6 bases and J 9 bases; bases outside gene matches: 11. CDR3 size: 15 residues. The V gene's germline CDR1 is MNHEY and CDR2 SMNVEV (reference sequence). CDR3 protein: CASSSAGTSVGEQFF. The CDR3 DNA follows: TGTGCCAGCAGCTCAGCCGGGACTAGCGTTGGTGAGCAGTTCTTC.

The chain links TRBV25-1 to TRBJ1-5, with TRBD1 matching over 7 bases. The germline gives CDR1 MGHDK, CDR2 SYGVNS. The CDR3 has 15 amino acids. The ends lost 5 bases at V and 2 bases at J; junction bases unmatched: 6. CDR3: CASSQQGLGNQPQHF. CDR3 sequence (DNA): TGTGCCAGCAGTCAACAGGGGCTTGGCAATCAGCCCCAGCATTTT. Full variable domain (rest looked up from reference TRBV25-1 and TRBJ1-5): EADIYQTPRYLVIGTGKKITLECSQTMGHDKMYWYQQDPGMELHLIHYSYGVNSTEKGDLSSESTVSRIRTEHFPLTLESARPSHTSQYLCASSQQGLGNQPQHFGDGTRLSIL.

The V call is TRBV6-2 or TRBV6-3, the J call TRBJ1-2; weak D call: TRBD1 (5 bases). The CDR3 length is 15 residues. CDR1 and CDR2 from the germline V gene are MNHEY and SVGEGT. V lost 4 bases, J lost 8 bases, and 20 bases lay in between. The CDR3 coding sequence is TGTGCCAGCAGTTGGGGGACCTCGAGTCTTCTAGGCTACACCTTC. Amino acids: CASSWGTSSLLGYTF.

The chain employs TRBV9 and TRBJ1-5; D may be TRBD1 (5 bases). V dropped 0 bases and J dropped 9 bases, with 13 bases sitting between them. The germline V gene has CDR1 SGDLS and CDR2 YYNGEE. This CDR3 has 14 residues. This chain's CDR3 is CASSVAPGRGPQHF. The CDR3, as DNA: TGTGCCAGCAGCGTAGCTCCAGGGCGTGGGCCCCAGCATTTT.

This chain joins TRBV3-1 (or the pseudogene TRBV3-2) and TRBJ1-6; no definite D call. The length of the CDR3 is 14 residues. Germline V gives CDR1 LGHDT, CDR2 YNNKEL (reference sequence). With 3 bases removed from V and 5 bases from J, the gap between germline ends came to 8 bases. Here the CDR3 DNA reads TGTGCCAGCAGCCAGGGTTTCGATAATTCACCCCTCCACTTT. Encoded protein: CASSQGFDNSPLHF.

The chain uses TRBV5-1 and TRBJ1-1; D gene unclear. The CDR3 runs 13 residues. V was shortened by 0 bases and J by 1 base, with 4 bases between the two germline ends. Germline V gene sequence: CDR1 SGHRS, CDR2 YFSETQ. CDR3 nucleotide sequence: TGCGCCAGCAGCTTGGGGGGGAACACTGAAGCTTTCTTT. It encodes CASSLGGNTEAFF.

V is TRBV20-1 and J is TRBJ1-2; D not certain. This CDR3 is built from 10 residues. The ends were cut back, 8 bases at V and 5 bases at J, with 9 bases in the middle. Per the germline V gene, CDR1 is DFQATT and CDR2 is SNEGSKA (reference sequence). This CDR3 is CSHPIYGYTF. DNA for the CDR3: TGCAGTCACCCCATATATGGCTACACCTTC.

This clone was counted only a few times. The J gene is TRBJ1-5, the V gene TRBV28; a weak D match, TRBD1 (6 bases). The V and J ends lost 5 bases and 4 bases respectively, with 12 bases between them. The CDR3 is 14 amino acids. CDR1 is MDHEN and CDR2 is SYDVKM in the germline V gene. As DNA, the CDR3 is TGTGCCAGCAGTCCCTCTCAGGGGAATCAGCCCCAGCATTTT. This gives the protein CASSPSQGNQPQHF.